This T cell receptor (beta chain) stems from a study of STAT3 mutations in large granular lymphocyte leukemia. This clone was seen a handful of times. The antigen is undetermined. CDR3 length equals 14 residues. The germline gives CDR1 MNHEY, CDR2 SVGAGI. V lost 2 bases, J lost 8 bases, and 15 bases lay in between. The method was immunoSEQ multiplex PCR; TCRdb's version includes in-frame clones alone and lacks a portion of them. The sample lists about 7,700 clones, around 75% occurring once. Overall study findings and caveats: In T-cell large granular lymphocyte leukemia, about half of patients showed multiple immunodominant subclonotypes.

This receptor was identified in a woman aged 40 to 50 with T-cell large granular lymphocyte leukemia. Some clones in this sample may be carry-over from other donors' samples. The sequenced sample consisted of peripheral blood mononuclear cells. The chain links TRBV6-5 to TRBJ1-1; D gene uncertain. This CDR3 reads CASSYASTQGEAFF. DNA for the CDR3: TGTGCCAGCAGTTACGCGTCGACGCAAGGGGAAGCTTTCTTT.